This T cell receptor (beta chain) derives from a study of blood T cell repertoires in COVID-19. Profiling relied on immunoSEQ multiplex PCR, and the TCRdb table lists in-frame clones only, not all of them. In the table there are 84,000 or so clones, around four fifths of which are singletons. CDR3 length equals 16 residues. CDR1 is SGHRS and CDR2 is YFSETQ in the germline V gene. The V and J ends lost 5 bases and 0 bases respectively, with 16 bases between them. The chain couples TRBV5-1 to TRBJ2-3; possibly TRBD2 for D (5 bases). Sequenced material: peripheral blood. This TCR was sampled from a human donor in a cohort sampled during active COVID-19. As DNA, the CDR3 is TGCGCCAGCAGTTCCGGGCTAGCCCTTAGCACAGATACGCAGTATTTT. Translation: CASSSGLALSTDTQYF.